The source of this T cell receptor (beta chain) is a study of PD-L1 blockade in urothelial cancer. Study as a whole: Analyzed time points were 3 weeks (second dose) and 6 weeks after therapy began. The median number of T cells present in blood samples was approximately 130,000.

The study, taken as a whole, reports: Lower pretreatment blood TCR clonality, under the median, predicted better survival, researchers reported.

This clone was recorded once. Its antigen is as yet unknown. V was clipped by 0 bases and J by 13 bases, with 18 bases between them. The germline gives CDR1 LGHNA, CDR2 YSLEER. The CDR3 covers 14 residues. Assay used: immunoSEQ multiplex PCR; TCRdb lists only in-frame clones, some missing. The data show some 41,000 clones, 88% seen once. The TCR comes from a woman aged 60-75 years with urothelial cancer. The chain links TRBV4-3 to TRBJ1-2, with D maybe TRBD1 (6 bases). This specimen was PBMCs, taken around atezolizumab (anti-PD-L1) treatment. The CDR3 DNA reads as TGCGCCAGCAGCCAAGATCGAGACAGGAGCAGGTCCACCTTC. Translating gives CASSQDRDRSRSTF.